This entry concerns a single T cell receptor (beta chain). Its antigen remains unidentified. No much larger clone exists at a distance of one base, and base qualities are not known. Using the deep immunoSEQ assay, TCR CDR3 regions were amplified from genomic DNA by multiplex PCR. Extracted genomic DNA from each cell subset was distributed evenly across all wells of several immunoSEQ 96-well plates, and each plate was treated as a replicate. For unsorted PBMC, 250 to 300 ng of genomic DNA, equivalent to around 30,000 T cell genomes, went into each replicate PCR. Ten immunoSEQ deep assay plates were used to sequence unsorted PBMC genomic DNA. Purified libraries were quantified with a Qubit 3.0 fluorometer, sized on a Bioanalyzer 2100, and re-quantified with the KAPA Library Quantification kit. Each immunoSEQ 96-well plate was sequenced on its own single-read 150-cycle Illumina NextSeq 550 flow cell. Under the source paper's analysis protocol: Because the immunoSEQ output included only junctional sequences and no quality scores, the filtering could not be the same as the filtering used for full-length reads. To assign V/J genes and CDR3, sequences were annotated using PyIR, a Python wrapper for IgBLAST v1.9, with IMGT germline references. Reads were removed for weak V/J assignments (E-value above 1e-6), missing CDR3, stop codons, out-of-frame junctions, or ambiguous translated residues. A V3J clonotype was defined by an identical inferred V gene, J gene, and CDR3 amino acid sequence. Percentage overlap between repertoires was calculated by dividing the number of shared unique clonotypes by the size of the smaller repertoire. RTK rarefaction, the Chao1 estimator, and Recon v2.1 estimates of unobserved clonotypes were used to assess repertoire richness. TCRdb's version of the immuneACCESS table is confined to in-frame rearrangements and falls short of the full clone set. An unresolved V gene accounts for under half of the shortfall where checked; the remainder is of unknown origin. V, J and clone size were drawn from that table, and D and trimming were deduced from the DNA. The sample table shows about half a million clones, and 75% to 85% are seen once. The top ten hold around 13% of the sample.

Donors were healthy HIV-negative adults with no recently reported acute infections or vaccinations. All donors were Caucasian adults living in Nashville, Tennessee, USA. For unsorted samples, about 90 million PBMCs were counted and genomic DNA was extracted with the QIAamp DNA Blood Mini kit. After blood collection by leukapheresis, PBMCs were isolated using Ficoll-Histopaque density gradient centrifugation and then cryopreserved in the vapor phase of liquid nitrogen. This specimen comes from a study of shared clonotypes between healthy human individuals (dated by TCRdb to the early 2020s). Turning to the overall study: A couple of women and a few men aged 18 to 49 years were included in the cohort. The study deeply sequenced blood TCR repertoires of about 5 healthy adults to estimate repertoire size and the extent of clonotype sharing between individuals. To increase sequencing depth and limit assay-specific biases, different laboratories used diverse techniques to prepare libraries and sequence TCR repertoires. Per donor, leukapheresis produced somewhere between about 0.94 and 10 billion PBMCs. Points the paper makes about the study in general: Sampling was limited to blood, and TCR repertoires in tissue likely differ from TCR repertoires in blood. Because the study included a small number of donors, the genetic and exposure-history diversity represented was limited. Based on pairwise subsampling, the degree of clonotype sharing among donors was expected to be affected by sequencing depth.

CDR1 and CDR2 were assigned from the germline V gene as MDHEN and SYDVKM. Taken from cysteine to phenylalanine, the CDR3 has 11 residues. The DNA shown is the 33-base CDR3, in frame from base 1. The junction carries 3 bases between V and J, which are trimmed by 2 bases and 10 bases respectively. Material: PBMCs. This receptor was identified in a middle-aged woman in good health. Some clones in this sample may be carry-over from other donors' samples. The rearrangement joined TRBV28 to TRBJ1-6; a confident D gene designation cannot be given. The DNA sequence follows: TGTGCCAGCAGTTTAAGGTCACCCCTCCACTTT. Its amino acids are CASSLRSPLHF. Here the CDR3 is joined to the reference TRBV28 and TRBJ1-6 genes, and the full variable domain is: DVKVTQSSRYLVKRTGEKVFLECVQDMDHENMFWYRQDPGLGLRLIYFSYDVKMKEKGDIPEGYSVSREKKERFSLILESASTNQTSMYLCASSLRSPLHFGNGTRLTVT.